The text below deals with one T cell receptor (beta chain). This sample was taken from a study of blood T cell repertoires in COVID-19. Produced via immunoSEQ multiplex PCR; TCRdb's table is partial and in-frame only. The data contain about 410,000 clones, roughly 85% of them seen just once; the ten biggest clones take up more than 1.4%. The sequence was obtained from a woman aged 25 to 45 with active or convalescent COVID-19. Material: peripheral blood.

CDR3 in DNA: TGTGCTAGTGGTTTGGGACAACACGACAAGGAGACCCAGTACTTC. As protein: CASGLGQHDKETQYF. The gene calls are TRBV12-5 and TRBJ2-5, with D unresolved. The CDR3 runs to 15 residues. The V and J ends lost 1 base and 5 bases respectively, with 14 bases between them. CDR1 LGHNT and CDR2 FRNRAP come from the germline V gene.